The next 27 T cell receptor beta chains were all read from a single sample in a study of cytomegalovirus exposure and HLA in healthy donors. The PCR was carried out with 60 Vbeta primers and 13 Jbeta primers. The method was immunoSEQ multiplex PCR; TCRdb's version includes in-frame clones alone and lacks a portion of them. The data show 100,000 to 150,000 clones, roughly 63% seen once. The sequenced sample was PBMCs. The receptors shown here come from a man aged 30-40 years in good health and CMV-seropositive.

This clone was seen only a few times. The chain joins TRBV5-5 to TRBJ1-2, with TRBD1 matching over 7 bases. The junction had 11 bases not matched to a gene; V was cut back by 3 bases and J by 0 bases. CDR1 is SGHKS, CDR2 YYEKEE, per germline (reference sequence). The CDR3 runs to 17 residues. CDR3 bases: TGTGCCAGCAGCTCGAGAATAGGGGGCTGGACTAACTATGGCTACACCTTC. Translation gives CASSSRIGGWTNYGYTF.

V gene TRBV27 combines with J gene TRBJ1-1, with TRBD1 as a possible D gene (5 bases). Trimming took off 5 bases at V and 6 bases at J, with 22 bases between the two ends. Germline lookup yields CDR1 MNHEY and CDR2 SMNVEV (reference sequence). CDR3 size: 16 residues. The CDR3 is CASSLTMGEGWAEAFF. The DNA of the CDR3 is TGTGCCAGCAGTCTGACTATGGGGGAGGGTTGGGCTGAAGCTTTCTTT.

Only a few counts were recorded for this clone. DNA of the CDR3: TGTGCCAGCAGCACCCGGACTAGCGGCACAGATACGCAGTATTTT. It specifies CASSTRTSGTDTQYF. This sequence joins TRBV9 and TRBJ2-3, with 9 nucleotides matching TRBD2. This CDR3 has 15 amino acids. Germline-derived CDR1 and CDR2 are SGDLS and YYNGEE. The ends lost 4 bases at V and 1 base at J; junction bases unmatched: 4. Full variable domain (remainder filled in from reference TRBV9 and TRBJ2-3): DSGVTQTPKHLITATGQRVTLRCSPRSGDLSVYWYQQSLDQGLQFLIQYYNGEERAKGNILERFSAQQFPDLHSELNLSSLELGDSALYFCASSTRTSGTDTQYFGPGTRLTVL.

The genes are TRBV5-1 and TRBJ2-3; D gene uncertain. This CDR3 region has 15 residues. V was cut by 0 bases and J by 4 bases, with 12 bases left in between. CDR1 and CDR2 from the germline V gene are SGHRS and YFSETQ. The CDR3 DNA sequence: TGCGCCAGCAGCTTGGTATCCCCCCCTGCAGATACGCAGTATTTT. Translation: CASSLVSPPADTQYF.

J is TRBJ1-3 and V is TRBV7-9; D is possibly TRBD1 (6 bases). The germline CDR1 and CDR2 sequences are SEHNR and FQNEAQ (reference sequence). This CDR3 comprises 18 residues. V was shortened by 5 bases and J by 1 base, with 21 bases between the two germline ends. The CDR3 sequence: CASSPSLRQALSGNTIYF. CDR3 DNA sequence: TGTGCCAGCAGCCCAAGTCTTCGACAGGCCCTTTCTGGAAACACCATATATTTT.

The rearrangement uses TRBV7-9 and TRBJ2-4; 7 nucleotides agree with TRBD2. The V and J ends lost 4 bases and 1 base, in that order; junction bases with no gene match: 7. This CDR3 has 16 amino acids. Germline V gives CDR1 SEHNR, CDR2 FQNEAQ (reference sequence). In DNA, the CDR3 is TGTGCCAGCAGCTGGGGGGGGGACCCTGCCAAAAACATTCAGTACTTC. Protein product: CASSWGGDPAKNIQYF.

This clone was counted once. The chain combines TRBV5-1 with TRBJ1-3; the match to TRBD1 covers 7 bases. Per the germline V gene, CDR1 is SGHRS and CDR2 is YFSETQ. CDR3 length equals 17 residues. V dropped 2 bases and J dropped 4; count of bases not matched to a gene: 12. The DNA for the CDR3 is TGCGCCAGCAGCTTAGAACAGGGGCGCCCCGGAGGAAACACCATATATTTT. Protein: CASSLEQGRPGGNTIYF.

The chain joins TRBV4-1 to TRBJ2-5, with 8 bases fitting TRBD1. The V segment lost 4 bases and the J segment 5 bases; nucleotides outside the gene matches: 3. There are 13 residues in the CDR3. Per germline, CDR1 MGHRA and CDR2 YSYEKL. The CDR3: CASSRYRGETQYF. Here the CDR3 DNA reads TGCGCCAGCAGCCGATACAGGGGGGAGACCCAGTACTTC.

The chain couples TRBV27 to TRBJ2-3, with D possibly matching TRBD2 (6 bases). V gave up 2 bases and J gave up 6 bases, with 9 bases separating them. There are 13 residues in the CDR3. Germline V gene data show CDR1 as MNHEY and CDR2 as SMNVEV (reference sequence). This CDR3 is CASSLGRGDTQYF. In DNA form, the CDR3 reads TGTGCCAGCAGTTTAGGCCGGGGGGATACGCAGTATTTT.

The V call is TRBV10-3, the J call TRBJ2-7, with 9 positions matching TRBD1. The ends lost 6 bases at V and 4 bases at J; junction bases unmatched: 4. Germline CDR1 ENHRY, CDR2 SYGVKD. This CDR3 has 13 amino acids. CDR3: CAIRTGTGYEQYF. The CDR3, as DNA: TGTGCCATCAGAACCGGGACAGGGTACGAGCAGTACTTC.

The chain uses TRBV27 and TRBJ2-2; 10 positions match TRBD1. With 8 bases clipped from V and 4 bases from J, the junction kept 10 bases outside the gene matches. The CDR3 is 16 amino acids. The germline V gene has CDR1 MNHEY and CDR2 SMNVEV (reference sequence). CDR3 amino acids: CASSPGGTGVTGELFF. Here the CDR3 DNA reads TGTGCCAGCTCGCCGGGCGGGACAGGGGTCACCGGGGAGCTGTTTTTT.

The chain couples TRBV30 to TRBJ2-2; D possibly corresponds to TRBD2 (5 bases). The CDR3 has 14 residues. V lost 4 bases, J lost 2 bases, and 11 bases lay in between. CDR1 is GTSNPN, CDR2 SVGIG, per germline (reference sequence). The CDR3, as DNA: TGTGCCTGGAAGCGGCGGACTAACACCGGGGAGCTGTTTTTT. Translation gives CAWKRRTNTGELFF.

This clone was picked up a small number of times. The chain joins TRBV2 to TRBJ2-3, with a possible D match to TRBD2 (6 bases). The CDR3 covers 14 residues. Germline V gives CDR1 SNHLY, CDR2 FYNNEI. The V end was cut by 6 bases, the J end by 4 bases, with 14 bases between. The CDR3 loop is CASRRAGPSDTQYF. The CDR3 DNA reads TGTGCCAGCAGGAGAGCGGGCCCCTCAGATACGCAGTATTTT.

The chain links TRBV4-2 to TRBJ2-7; the D is unclear. V lost 0 bases, J lost 9 bases, and 18 bases lay in between. In germline, CDR1 is LGHNA, CDR2 YNFKEQ. The CDR3 loop spans 15 amino acids. The CDR3 loop is CASSQDGLGSSGQYF. In DNA, the CDR3 is TGTGCCAGCAGCCAAGATGGTCTAGGCTCCTCGGGGCAGTACTTC.

This chain links TRBV19 with TRBJ2-1; 8 bases match TRBD1. The germline V gene encodes CDR1 LNHDA and CDR2 SQIVND (reference sequence). The ends lost 8 bases at V and 10 bases at J; junction bases unmatched: 10. This CDR3 is 13 amino acids long. The CDR3 DNA sequence: TGTGCCAGTGGGACAGGAGGTATTGGGGAGCAGTTCTTC. Residues: CASGTGGIGEQFF.

This clone was seen only a few times. The chain employs TRBV6-4 and TRBJ1-5, with D perhaps TRBD1 (6 bases). Germline V gives CDR1 MRHNA, CDR2 SNTAGT. The CDR3 consists of 13 residues. Trimming took off 0 bases at V and 13 bases at J, with 13 bases between the two ends. The CDR3 loop is CASSDSEGGPQHF. The CDR3 coding sequence is TGTGCCAGCAGTGACTCGGAGGGGGGGCCTCAGCATTTT.

This clone was seen a handful of times. The V and J genes are TRBV5-4 and TRBJ2-2; D possibly corresponds to TRBD1 (6 bases). Germline V gene lookup returns CDR1 SGHNT and CDR2 YYREEE (reference sequence). V was trimmed by 1 base and J by 6 bases, leaving 10 bases between them. This CDR3 has 14 residues. The CDR3 coding sequence is TGTGCCAGCAGCTTGTCAGGGGCCGCCGGGGAGCTGTTTTTT. This encodes CASSLSGAAGELFF.

The chain links TRBV2 to TRBJ2-5; 10 bases are a match to TRBD1. The CDR3 has 18 amino acids. Germline lookup yields CDR1 SNHLY and CDR2 FYNNEI. V shed 5 bases and J 4 bases; nucleotides not matched to a gene: 16. CDR3 loop: CASSLMGTGDRWSETQYF. The CDR3 region has the DNA TGTGCCAGCAGTCTAATGGGGACAGGGGATCGTTGGTCAGAGACCCAGTACTTC. The entire variable domain, with the rest obtained from reference TRBV2 and TRBJ2-5, is as follows: EPEVTQTPSHQVTQMGQEVILRCVPISNHLYFYWYRQILGQKVEFLVSFYNNEISEKSEIFDDQFSVERPDGSNFTLKIRSTKLEDSAMYFCASSLMGTGDRWSETQYFGPGTRLLVL.

This chain joins TRBV15 and TRBJ2-6, with D perhaps matching TRBD1 (6 bases). The CDR3 is 16 amino acids. CDR1 LNHNV and CDR2 YYDKDF come from the germline V gene (reference sequence). Trimming shortened V by 0 bases and J by 4 bases, and 10 bases separated the two germline ends. The CDR3 nucleotides are TGTGCCACCAGCAGAGAGCAGGGGTCCGGGGCCAACGTCCTGACTTTC. Translating it yields CATSREQGSGANVLTF.

V and J are TRBV5-1 and TRBJ2-3; D unresolved. The V and J ends lost 5 bases and 1 base respectively, with 8 bases between them. From germline, CDR1 is SGHRS and CDR2 YFSETQ. The CDR3 covers 13 residues. CDR3 residues: CASSEVGTDTQYF. The DNA for the CDR3 is TGCGCCAGCAGTGAGGTGGGCACAGATACGCAGTATTTT.

V usage is TRBV30 and J usage is TRBJ2-5, with 7 bases fitting TRBD2. Germline lookup yields CDR1 GTSNPN and CDR2 SVGIG (reference sequence). This CDR3 has 15 amino acids. J was trimmed by 9 bases and V by 2 bases; bases with no gene match: 15. CDR3 sequence reads: CAWSKGLAVPGAQYF. In nucleotides, the CDR3 is TGTGCCTGGAGTAAGGGGCTAGCGGTACCGGGGGCCCAGTACTTC.

The J gene is TRBJ2-2, the V gene TRBV2, with 7 positions matching TRBD1. Trimming took 7 bases from V and 8 from J; bases not matched to a gene: 16. The CDR3 covers 16 residues. Germline V gene lookup returns CDR1 SNHLY and CDR2 FYNNEI. The CDR3, as DNA: TGTGCCAGCACCCCCCCGGGGCACAGGGGTAGTGGGGAGCTGTTTTTT. It yields the protein CASTPPGHRGSGELFF.

The chain employs TRBV7-9 and TRBJ2-5; a weak D match, TRBD2 (6 bases). The CDR3 consists of 13 residues. Germline V gives CDR1 SEHNR, CDR2 FQNEAQ (reference sequence). With 5 bases removed from V and 7 bases from J, the gap between germline ends came to 14 bases. Here the CDR3 reads CASSQGLLGTQYF. Written as DNA, the CDR3 is TGTGCCAGCAGCCAGGGACTCTTGGGGACCCAGTACTTC. The full variable domain, completed using reference TRBV7-9 and TRBJ2-5, is DTGVSQNPRHKITKRGQNVTFRCDPISEHNRLYWYRQTLGQGPEFLTYFQNEAQLEKSRLLSDRFSAERPKGSFSTLEIQRTEQGDSAMYLCASSQGLLGTQYFGPGTRLLVL.

This clone showed up just a few times. The rearrangement links TRBV5-1 to TRBJ1-4; D gene unclear. V was trimmed by 0 bases and J by 0 bases, leaving 12 bases between them. CDR1 and CDR2 from the germline V gene are SGHRS and YFSETQ. The CDR3 spans 17 residues. The CDR3 loop reads CASSLAAGTATNEKLFF. DNA of the CDR3: TGCGCCAGCAGCTTGGCCGCAGGCACCGCAACTAATGAAAAACTGTTTTTT. Filled out from reference TRBV5-1 and TRBJ1-4, the complete variable domain reads KAGVTQTPRYLIKTRGQQVTLSCSPISGHRSVSWYQQTPGQGLQFLFEYFSETQRNKGNFPGRFSGRQFSNSRSEMNVSTLELGDSALYLCASSLAAGTATNEKLFFGSGTQLSVL.

This clone has a handful of counts. The chain is built from TRBV2 and TRBJ1-1; D not certain. This CDR3 contains 16 residues. The V end was cut by 4 bases, the J end by 3 bases, with 18 bases between. CDR1 and CDR2 from the germline V gene are SNHLY and FYNNEI. The CDR3 nucleotides are TGTGCCAGCAGTGTAGACGGGGTCTTCGGGTACACTGAAGCTTTCTTT. Amino acids: CASSVDGVFGYTEAFF.

The rearrangement links TRBV5-1 to TRBJ2-7; a weak D match, TRBD2 (6 bases). The CDR3 runs 18 residues. Trimming removed 0 bases from V and 2 bases from J, with 21 bases in between. CDR1 and CDR2 (germline): SGHRS, YFSETQ. The DNA for the CDR3 is TGCGCCAGCAGCTTGGCCTGGGGGGAAGGGGCAGGAGCCTACGAGCAGTACTTC. Protein sequence: CASSLAWGEGAGAYEQYF.

V and J are TRBV7-9 and TRBJ2-5; TRBD2 agrees at 11 bases. J was trimmed by 6 bases and V by 2 bases; bases with no gene match: 8. CDR3 size: 16 residues. In germline, CDR1 is SEHNR, CDR2 FQNEAQ (reference sequence). In DNA, the CDR3 is TGTGCCAGCAGCTTAAAGACTAGCGGGATCTCTCAGACCCAGTACTTC. This encodes CASSLKTSGISQTQYF.